This T cell receptor beta chain was recorded in a study of PD-1 blockade in classical Hodgkin lymphoma (dated by TCRdb to about 2020). Background for the entire study: The study used CyTOF and TCR beta sequencing to define a peripheral blood immune signature of response to PD-1 blockade in classical Hodgkin lymphoma. Summary of the overall study and its limitations: Only a single clinical trial cohort was studied, and what caused the repertoire differences, possibly disease activity or prior therapy, remained undefined. Newly diagnosed patients were reported to have lower baseline TCR diversity than healthy donors, and relapsed/refractory patients were reported to have lower baseline TCR diversity still.

From the germline V gene, CDR1 is MNHEY and CDR2 is SVGAGI. Inclusive of the bounding cysteine and phenylalanine, the CDR3 is 13 residues long. Just CDR3 DNA is preserved here, 39 bases in frame from base 1. Relative to germline, V is 6 bases shorter and J is 8 bases shorter, with 16 bases between their ends. The Qiagen DNeasy kit was used to extract genomic DNA both from unsorted PBMCs and from the negatively selected CD4+ and CD8+ fractions. TCR beta CDR3 regions were amplified by immunoSEQ multiplex PCR using primers annealing to V and J segments. Amplification bias was minimized using a synthetic immune receptor repertoire, and residual bias was removed computationally after sequencing. In the authors' own workflow: Custom Python scripts were used to quantify repertoire diversity as the Shannon entropy index. Unsorted, CD4+ and CD8+ repertoires were analyzed separately, except for combined analyses in which CD4+ and CD8+ sequences were merged in silico. The table comes from immuneACCESS by way of TCRdb, which keeps in-frame sequences with V and J called. Part of the clones is missing from these tables; in studies checked, under half for an unresolved V gene and the rest for unknown reasons. The V and J calls and clone size were taken over from that table, and D and trimming were inferred from the DNA. The sample has 20,000 to 25,000 clones on record, roughly nine tenths of them singletons. Around 0.53% of the sample goes to the ten largest clones.

This clone occurred a few times. No cognate antigen has been identified for it. No clone much larger than this one lies a single base away; base qualities are absent. The same CDR3 can be traced to other DNA sequences in this sample. Sample time point, as interpreted from the label and publication: newly diagnosed, previously untreated cHL patient sample. A Miltenyi CD4+ T cell isolation kit was used for magnetic negative selection to purify CD4+ T cells from thawed PBMCs. As a comparison group for the relapsed/refractory trial patients, PBMCs from patients with newly diagnosed, previously untreated classical Hodgkin lymphoma were sequenced. Peripheral blood was collected in 8 mL Vacutainer Cell Preparation Tubes, from which PBMCs were isolated by centrifugation and then cryopreserved. Purified CD4+ and CD8+ fractions were prepared only for cases in which an additional PBMC sample was available. Magnetically labelled cells were depleted on LS columns in a quadroMACS separator, and the flow-through was collected as the purified fraction.

The chain is assembled from TRBV6-5 and TRBJ1-2, with the identity of the D gene unclear. The source of this sequence is a human donor with classical Hodgkin lymphoma. The specimen was CD4+ T cells from blood. The sequence in DNA is TGTGCCAGCAGCTATTCCAGGCGGGAGGGCTACACCTTC. This codes for CASSYSRREGYTF.